Listed here is a single T cell receptor (beta chain). As handled by the study authors: The assay estimated nucleated cells by amplifying reference gene primers. Sequencing was performed with immunoSEQ multiplex PCR; in TCRdb, only in-frame clones are kept and a portion is missing. V, J and clone size are those of that table, while D and trimming were read from the DNA. In the table there are about 160,000 clones, about 74% of which are singletons. The entry originates in a study of blood T cell repertoires in COVID-19. Looking at the study overall: Donors in the United States, Italy and Spain gave samples during acute or convalescent COVID-19. Sources were T cells, B-cell-depleted T cells, or PBMCs; the material itself was cDNA or gDNA.

The CDR3 has 12 residues. V was pared by 2 bases and J by 9 bases, with 13 bases between. Germline V CDR1 and CDR2: SQVTM, ANQGSEA. This rearrangement joins TRBV29-1 to TRBJ2-5; perhaps TRBD1 as D (5 bases). Sequences were obtained from peripheral blood. This receptor was taken from a man between 60 and 75 years old with acute or convalescent COVID-19. In DNA, the CDR3 is TGCAGCGTTGAACAGGGTGAAGTTCCCCAGTACTTC. It translates to CSVEQGEVPQYF.